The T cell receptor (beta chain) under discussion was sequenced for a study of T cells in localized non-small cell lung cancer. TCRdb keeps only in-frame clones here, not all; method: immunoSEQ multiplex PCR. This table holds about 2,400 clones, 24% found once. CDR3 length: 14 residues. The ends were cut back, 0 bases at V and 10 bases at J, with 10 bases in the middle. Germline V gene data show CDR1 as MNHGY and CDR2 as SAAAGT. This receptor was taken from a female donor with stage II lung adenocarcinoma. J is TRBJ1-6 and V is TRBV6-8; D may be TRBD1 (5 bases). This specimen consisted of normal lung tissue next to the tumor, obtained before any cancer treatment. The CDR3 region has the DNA TGTGCCAGCAGTTACTCGGGGGGTGGATCACCCCTCCACTTT. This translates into CASSYSGGGSPLHF.